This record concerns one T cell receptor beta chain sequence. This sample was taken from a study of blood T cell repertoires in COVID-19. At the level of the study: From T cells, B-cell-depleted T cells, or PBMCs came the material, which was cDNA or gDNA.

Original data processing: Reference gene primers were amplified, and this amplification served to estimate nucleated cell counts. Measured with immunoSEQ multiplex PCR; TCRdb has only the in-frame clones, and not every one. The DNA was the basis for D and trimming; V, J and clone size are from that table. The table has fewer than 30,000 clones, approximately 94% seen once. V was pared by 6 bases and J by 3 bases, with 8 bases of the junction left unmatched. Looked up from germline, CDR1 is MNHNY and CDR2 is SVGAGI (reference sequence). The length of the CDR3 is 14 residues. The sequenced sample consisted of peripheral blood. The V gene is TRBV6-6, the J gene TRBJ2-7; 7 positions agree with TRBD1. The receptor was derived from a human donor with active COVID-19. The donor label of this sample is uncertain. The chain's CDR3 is CASRSGQINYEQYF. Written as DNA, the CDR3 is TGTGCCAGCAGATCGGGACAGATTAACTACGAGCAGTACTTC.